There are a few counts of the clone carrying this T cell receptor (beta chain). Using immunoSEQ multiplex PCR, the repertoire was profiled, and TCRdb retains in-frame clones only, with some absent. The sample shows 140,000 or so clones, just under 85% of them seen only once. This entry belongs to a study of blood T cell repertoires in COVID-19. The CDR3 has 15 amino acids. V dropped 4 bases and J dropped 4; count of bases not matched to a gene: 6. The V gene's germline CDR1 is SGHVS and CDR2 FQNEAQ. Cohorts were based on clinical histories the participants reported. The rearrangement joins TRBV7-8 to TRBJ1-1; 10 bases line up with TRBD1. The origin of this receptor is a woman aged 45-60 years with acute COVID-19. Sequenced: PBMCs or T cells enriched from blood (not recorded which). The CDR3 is CASSYDRGRATEAFF. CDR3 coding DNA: TGTGCCAGCAGCTACGACAGGGGGCGAGCCACTGAAGCTTTCTTT.